Given below is one T cell receptor (beta chain) in context. No antigen is known for it. Among all donors, each was a healthy Caucasian. This specimen comes from a study of identical twins. Addition of a universal primer site occurred through template switching, and cDNA carried unique molecular identifiers. TCRdb passed the 5' RACE reads through MiXCR, listing each CDR3 protein once. Of more than 1.5 million distinct CDR3 sequences in the sample, 32% were seen once. The study, taken as a whole, reports: These conclusions were based on statistical analysis (cross-sectional, not following the same donors). The more abundant beta clonotypes in cord blood had fewer insertions, and memory repertoires did not show this.

The V gene's germline CDR1 is MGHDK and CDR2 SYGVNS. CDR3 size: 14 residues. After removal of 7 bases from V and 2 bases from J, the junction contained 7 bases not matched to a gene. The sequencing input was cord blood. This chain links TRBV25-1 with TRBJ2-7; 8 bases map to TRBD1. The source is a newborn girl in good health. This CDR3 is CASTRGQGTYEQYF. The CDR3 DNA follows: TGTGCCAGCACCCGCGGACAGGGCACCTACGAGCAGTACTTC.